Judged by frequency, the clone carrying this T cell receptor (beta chain) is medium-sized. The antigen remains unidentified. These data originate in a study of human CD8 memory T cell subsets. Looked up from germline, CDR1 is DFQATT and CDR2 is SNEGSKA (reference sequence). The CDR3 totals 14 residues. Healthy donors supplied buffy coats, and the PBMC came from them. It was negative magnetic separation that enriched the total CD8+ T cells. From duplicate vials of roughly 160,000 sorted CD8+ T cells per subset, RNA was isolated. A UMI-labeled 5' RACE approach was the method that produced the TCR beta libraries. TCRdb re-called the 5' RACE reads and shows each CDR3 protein once, DNA omitted. This table lists roughly 11,000 distinct CDR3 sequences. Study-wide results and caveats: The study sequenced T cell receptor beta chains only.

The chain links TRBV20-1 to TRBJ2-3; TCRdb outputs TRBD2, but without DNA this stays unchecked. Sequenced: CD8+ T cells from PBMCs. The clonotype comes from a human donor in good health. The chain's CDR3 is CSASPTSRTDTQYF.